This T cell receptor (beta chain) emerged from a study of regulatory T cells in long-lasting Graves disease. Findings and limits, study-wide: Persistent Graves' patients possessed reduced TCR diversity relative to recently diagnosed ones.

The time point is: newly diagnosed GD, antithyroid drugs for less than 3 months. PBMC RNA was the source of the TCR library. The ends were cut back, 4 bases at V and 2 bases at J, with 6 bases in the middle. The CDR3 totals 12 residues. Germline V gives CDR1 DFQATT, CDR2 SNEGSKA (reference sequence). This clonotype was counted once. The target antigen is unknown. Investigators prepared the TCR beta libraries by applying iRepertoire HTBI primers and Arm-PCR of CDR3 regions. MiXCR, applied by TCRdb to the multiplex PCR reads, yields one record per CDR3 protein. Of about 420,000 distinct CDR3 sequences listed, over 15% are singletons. The sample also formed part of further work on T cells in Graves' hyperthyroidism and ophthalmopathy.

V usage is TRBV20-1 and J usage is TRBJ2-1, with D uncertain. This clonotype was sampled from a woman aged 18-29 years with Graves disease. This sample comprised peripheral blood mononuclear cells (PBMCs), obtained at new diagnosis, from a patient treated with antithyroid drugs. Written as DNA, the CDR3 is TGCAGTGCTAATTCCCCCTACAATGAGCAGTTCTTC. Translated, it gives CSANSPYNEQFF.